This TCR beta chain is from a study of siplizumab effects on memory and regulatory T cells. Study results and caveats: Poor capture below about 10^-5 frequency left most alloreactive clones unmapped to unstimulated subsets. Naive T cells looked more diverse than memory cells and looked like major alloresponse contributors.

TCRdb's copy holds only in-frame clones and misses some; the assay was immunoSEQ multiplex PCR. The sample consists of tens of thousands of clones, about 97% of them appearing once. Concerning this clone: Its antigen is undetermined.

This CDR3 has 16 amino acids. This sequence joins TRBV21-1 and TRBJ1-5; TRBD1 was called by the table and not checked on the DNA. TRBV21-1 is noted as a pseudogene. Material: naive CD4+ T cells sorted from blood. The sequence was collected from a human donor in good health. The CDR3 region has the DNA TGTGCCAGCAGCAAAAAAGAAAACAGGGGGTTGCAGCCCCAGCATTTT. Translating gives CASSKKENRGLQPQHF.